This T cell receptor beta chain was recorded in a study of blood T cell repertoires in COVID-19 (dated by TCRdb to the early 2020s). Some background on the complete study: Samples covering the acute and convalescent phases of COVID-19 were provided by collaborators in the United States, Italy and Spain. The prospective study material was composed of cDNA or gDNA derived from T cells, B-cell-depleted T cells, or PBMCs. Deeply sampled blood TCRbeta repertoires from subjects exposed to, actively infected with, or recovered from COVID-19 were included in the dataset. The repertoires were made available in a free public database intended to serve as a resource for research on the immune response to SARS-CoV-2. Samples came from the ongoing ImmuneRACE study (first 160 participants) plus 1,254 subjects from 6 global collaborators. The sample metadata nearly always contained a de-identified subject ID, COVID-19 status, age in years and sex. Where HLA class I and class II types were available, the types were taken from metadata supplied by the sample provider, not from assay-based typing.

From the germline V gene, CDR1 is MDHEN and CDR2 is SYDVKM. Including the terminal cysteine and phenylalanine, the CDR3 comprises 15 residues. Left in the record is the CDR3 DNA by itself, 45 bases read in frame from the first base. Between the V and J ends, shortened by 5 bases and 4 bases respectively, the junction contains 18 bases. The immunoSEQ Assay, a bias-controlled multiplex PCR, was used to amplify TCRbeta CDR3 regions from genomic DNA. Per the original workflow: The number of nucleated cells in each sample was estimated by amplification of reference gene primers within the assay. To quantify the absolute abundance of each unique TCRbeta CDR3 rearrangement, sequence reads were collapsed and filtered. Productive Simpson clonality was computed per sample as the square root of Simpson's diversity index over productive rearrangements. TCRdb mirrors the immuneACCESS table, restricted to in-frame sequences. Some clones are absent from its copies; in checked studies, under half trace to an unresolved V gene, and the reason for the others is unknown. That table is the source of V, J and clone size, and D and trimming were worked out from the DNA. The sample data list fewer than 300,000 clones, and about 91% of these were observed just once. Approximately 2.6% of the sample is in the top ten clones.

In Seattle, one collaborating source enrolled patients while the infection was active and tracked those patients longitudinally over the course of disease. Each collaborating institution followed its own protocols to collect whole blood in K2EDTA tubes. For TCRbeta analysis, collaborators shipped samples in one of three forms: frozen whole blood, isolated PBMCs, or DNA extracted from either of those sample types. About this clone itself: Its antigen remains unidentified. The record has no base qualities; no much larger clone is one base away.

General findings and caveats noted by the study authors: Clinical and demographic metadata were provided uncurated, with the amount varying by source and participant.

Rearrangement joined TRBV28 to TRBJ2-7; perhaps TRBD2 is the D gene, with 5 bases matching. This clonotype was obtained from a person aged 18-29 years with COVID-19, enrolled during active disease. The sequenced material came from peripheral blood. The sequenced DNA: TGTGCCAGCAGTCTAAACCCGGGAAGCCCTTACGAGCAGTACTTC. Its coded protein is CASSLNPGSPYEQYF. Supplemented by the reference TRBV28 and TRBJ2-7 proteins around the CDR3, the complete variable domain is DVKVTQSSRYLVKRTGEKVFLECVQDMDHENMFWYRQDPGLGLRLIYFSYDVKMKEKGDIPEGYSVSREKKERFSLILESASTNQTSMYLCASSLNPGSPYEQYFGPGTRLTVT.